This T cell receptor beta chain is drawn from a study of cytomegalovirus exposure and HLA in healthy donors. Study results and caveats: Across donors, most TCRs were seen rarely, yet some public ones were widespread.

Repertoires were generated with immunoSEQ multiplex PCR, while TCRdb's copy carries only in-frame clones and drops some. The top ten clones hold roughly 13% of a sample with about 220,000 clones, approximately 80% of them seen once. On this clone: Its antigen is as yet unknown.

In germline, CDR1 is SGDLS, CDR2 YYNGEE. The CDR3 contains 14 residues. Trimming stripped 0 bases from V and 3 bases from J, with 9 bases between. The sample was PBMCs. V usage is TRBV9 and J usage is TRBJ1-1, with a weak D call TRBD1 (6 bases). The sequence came from a woman younger than 45 in good health and CMV-seropositive. The CDR3 DNA reads TGTGCCAGCAGCGTAGTAGGGGGAGACACTGAAGCTTTCTTT. This sequence encodes CASSVVGGDTEAFF.